Listed below are T cell receptor beta chains from one sample, sequenced in a study of T cell changes during pregnancy in multiple sclerosis. The data were produced by immunoSEQ multiplex PCR, yet TCRdb's version contains in-frame clones alone and is incomplete. The data contain more than 65,000 clones, around 94% of them singletons. Here the sequenced sample was CD4+ T cells from peripheral blood mononuclear cells, taken before pregnancy. These receptors all stem from a female donor with multiple sclerosis, enrolled in a pregnancy study. CDR3s include the opening cysteine and the closing phenylalanine or tryptophan. D genes are given only for firm matches. A row's size may be missing; if present it is once, few, many or a size class.

j_call d_call clone_size v_call cdr3_aa cdr3_nt
TRBJ1-1 . . TRBV5-4 CASRLSEGTEAFF TGTGCCAGCAGACTATCCGAGGGCACTGAAGCTTTCTTT
TRBJ1-3 TRBD1 . TRBV19 CASTPGTGAGNTIYF TGTGCCAGTACCCCCGGGACAGGGGCTGGAAACACCATATATTTT
TRBJ2-7 TRBD2 . TRBV10-3 CAISGTSGAIYEQYF TGTGCCATCAGTGGGACTAGCGGGGCGATCTACGAGCAGTACTTC
TRBJ2-5 TRBD2 . TRBV7-9 CASSLGPSGSRETQYF TGTGCCAGCAGCTTAGGCCCTAGCGGGAGTAGGGAGACCCAGTACTTC
TRBJ2-7 TRBD2 . TRBV5-5 CASSLSGGRSYEQYF TGTGCCAGCAGCTTAAGCGGGGGGCGCTCCTACGAGCAGTACTTC
TRBJ2-3 TRBD1 few TRBV7-9 CASSLGQEGTDTQYF TGTGCCAGCAGCCTGGGACAGGAAGGTACAGATACGCAGTATTTT
TRBJ2-2 TRBD2 . TRBV9 CASSAQNGLAATGELFF TGTGCCAGCAGCGCTCAAAATGGACTAGCAGCGACGGGGGAGCTGTTTTTT
TRBJ2-7 . . TRBV2 CASSVGAVSYEQYF TGTGCCAGCAGTGTAGGGGCCGTCTCCTACGAGCAGTACTTC
TRBJ2-5 TRBD2 . TRBV11-2 CASSLVREAVRETQYF TGTGCCAGCAGCTTAGTGCGGGAGGCCGTACGGGAGACCCAGTACTTC
TRBJ2-3 . once TRBV7-2 CASSRGGYNTDTQYF TGTGCCAGCAGCCGAGGGGGTTATAACACAGATACGCAGTATTTT
TRBJ1-5 . . TRBV6-1 CASSDTPRGVYSNQPQHF TGTGCCAGCAGTGACACCCCCAGGGGCGTGTATAGCAATCAGCCCCAGCATTTT
TRBJ2-4 . . TRBV27 CASSSLRVDKNIQYF TGTGCCAGCAGCTCACTGAGGGTGGACAAAAACATTCAGTACTTC
TRBJ2-7 . . TRBV18 CASSPAQSSYEQYF TGTGCCAGCTCACCGGCACAGAGCTCCTACGAGCAGTACTTC
TRBJ2-7 . . TRBV6-1 CASSEGPLGIYEQYF TGTGCCAGCAGTGAGGGCCCTTTGGGCATCTACGAGCAGTACTTC
TRBJ1-2 . . TRBV6-5 CASSPGNYGYTF TGTGCCAGCAGTCCAGGAAACTATGGCTACACCTTC
TRBJ2-1 . . TRBV11-2 CASSLFGGDHNEQFF TGTGCCAGCAGCTTATTCGGCGGGGACCACAATGAGCAGTTCTTC
TRBJ2-7 TRBD2 . TRBV19 CASSLRGPSRGDLTYEQYF TGTGCCAGCTCACTCCGCGGGCCTAGCCGGGGGGACCTAACCTACGAGCAGTACTTC
TRBJ1-1 . few TRBV11-3 CASSWQGGTEAFF TGTGCCAGCAGCTGGCAGGGTGGCACTGAAGCTTTCTTT
TRBJ1-2 TRBD1 . TRBV6-5 CASRTDRDYGYTF TGTGCCAGCAGAACCGACAGGGACTATGGCTACACCTTC
TRBJ2-1 TRBD2 . TRBV7-8 CASSEISGGASNEQFF TGTGCCAGCAGCGAAATTAGCGGGGGGGCCTCGAATGAGCAGTTCTTC
TRBJ1-2 . . TRBV5-8 CASSRQARTF TGTGCCAGCAGCCGACAGGCGCGCACCTTC
TRBJ1-1 . . TRBV18 CASSPQDFEAFF TGTGCCAGCTCACCCCAGGACTTTGAAGCTTTCTTT
TRBJ2-1 TRBD2 . TRBV7-9 CASSPLPSGTYNEQFF TGTGCCAGCAGCCCGCTGCCTAGCGGGACATACAATGAGCAGTTCTTC
TRBJ1-4 . . TRBV5-6 CASSLVTGQTNEKLFF TGTGCCAGCAGCTTGGTAACAGGGCAAACTAATGAAAAACTGTTTTTT
TRBJ2-7 . . TRBV18 CATKAETYEQYF TGTGCCACCAAAGCGGAAACCTACGAGCAGTACTTC
TRBJ1-1 . . TRBV30 CAWSSGTEAFF TGTGCCTGGAGTTCGGGGACTGAAGCTTTCTTT
TRBJ1-5 . . TRBV18 CASSQRPPGDQPQHF TGTGCCAGCTCACAGAGACCCCCAGGGGATCAGCCCCAGCATTTT
TRBJ1-2 . . TRBV30 CAWSEGIYGYTF TGTGCCTGGAGTGAGGGGATCTATGGCTACACCTTC
TRBJ2-5 . . TRBV29-1 CSVADRQETQYF TGCAGCGTTGCGGACAGACAAGAGACCCAGTACTTC
TRBJ2-1 . . TRBV7-2 CASSLVAGNEQFF TGTGCCAGCAGCTTAGTGGCGGGCAATGAGCAGTTCTTC
TRBJ2-1 . . TRBV7-8 CASSLSGPSYNEQFF TGTGCCAGCAGCTTATCTGGGCCGTCCTACAATGAGCAGTTCTTC
TRBJ1-2 . . TRBV9 CASSVGQASNYGYTF TGTGCCAGCAGCGTAGGCCAGGCTTCTAACTATGGCTACACCTTC
TRBJ2-7 TRBD2 . TRBV29-1 CSVAGTSSYEQYF TGCAGCGTCGCCGGGACTAGCTCCTACGAGCAGTACTTC
TRBJ2-1 TRBD2 . TRBV7-2 CASSIRGGEQFF TGTGCCAGCAGTATTCGGGGGGGTGAGCAGTTCTTC
TRBJ1-3 . . TRBV6-1 CASSPRGGNTIYF TGTGCCAGCAGCCCTCGTGGCGGAAACACCATATATTTT
TRBJ2-2 TRBD1 . TRBV5-1 CASRDRVGTGELFF TGCGCCAGCAGGGACAGGGTAGGAACCGGGGAGCTGTTTTTT
TRBJ2-7 . . TRBV2 CASQGNEQYF TGTGCCAGTCAGGGGAACGAGCAGTACTTC
TRBJ2-3 TRBD2 . TRBV5-1 CASSLGVAGWQADTQYF TGCGCCAGCAGCTTGGGAGTAGCGGGATGGCAGGCAGATACGCAGTATTTT
TRBJ2-1 TRBD1 . TRBV2 CASSPGTASYNEQFF TGTGCCAGCAGTCCCGGGACAGCCTCCTACAATGAGCAGTTCTTC
TRBJ2-7 . . TRBV9 CASSVEPFGEQYF TGTGCCAGCAGCGTAGAGCCCTTCGGCGAGCAGTACTTC
TRBJ1-1 . . TRBV5-4 CASSFFGPTREAFF TGTGCCAGCAGCTTTTTTGGGCCAACGAGGGAGGCTTTCTTT
TRBJ2-7 TRBD2 . TRBV5-1 CASSLTGGASGSYEQYF TGCGCCAGCAGCTTGACAGGAGGGGCTAGCGGCTCCTACGAGCAGTACTTC
TRBJ1-1 . . TRBV29-1 CSVDLLLNTEAFF TGCAGCGTTGACTTACTTCTGAACACTGAAGCTTTCTTT
TRBJ1-2 . . TRBV10-1 CASSEPTGEFEYGYTF TGCGCCAGCAGTGAACCGACAGGCGAGTTCGAATATGGCTACACCTTC
TRBJ1-1 . . TRBV5-1 CASSVTGQAFF TGCGCCAGCAGCGTAACAGGGCAAGCTTTCTTT
TRBJ2-3 . . TRBV5-1 CASSLAGVQDTQYF TGCGCCAGCAGCTTGGCAGGGGTGCAGGATACGCAGTATTTT